This paragraph covers one TCR beta chain sequence. The antigen remains undetermined. This sample was included in a study of beta chain features in type 1 diabetes. Study conclusions and caveats: Significant though moderate, a shortening of TCRB CDR3s appeared in all four CD4+ subsets of Type 1 diabetes patients.

Sequencing targeted expressed TCRB transcripts, as all isolated RNA had been reverse transcribed. The average read count of naive, central memory and regulatory T cell samples was around 3.6 million. Data came from immunoSEQ multiplex PCR; TCRdb stores just in-frame clones and leaves some out. In the table there are about 120,000 clones, roughly a sixth of which are singletons. Germline loops: CDR1 SEHNR, CDR2 FQNEAQ (reference sequence). V dropped 5 bases and J dropped 6 bases, with 11 bases sitting between them. The CDR3 is 12 amino acids. Sequenced input: central memory CD4+ T cells from blood. The V and J genes are TRBV7-9 and TRBJ2-7; D remains ambiguous. This clonotype was sampled from a man aged 18 to 30 with type 1 diabetes. DNA for the CDR3: TGTGCCAGCAGCCAAGACGGGCCCGAGCAGTACTTC. Protein sequence: CASSQDGPEQYF.